A single sample gave rise to the 3 T cell receptor beta chains below, sequenced in a study of blood T cell repertoires in COVID-19. The table came from immunoSEQ multiplex PCR; TCRdb's copy has only in-frame clones and leaves some out. The data hold approximately 110,000 clones, with around 84% observed a single time. Sequenced: peripheral blood. The receptor set was obtained from a woman aged 40 to 50 with acute or convalescent COVID-19.

The CDR3 nucleotides are TGTGCCTGGACCAAGACCGGGAGGAGGACTGAAGCTTTCTTT. Translation: CAWTKTGRRTEAFF. V gene TRBV30 combines with J gene TRBJ1-1; no firm D call. Germline loops: CDR1 GTSNPN, CDR2 SVGIG (reference sequence). Deletions cut 4 bases from V and 5 bases from J, with 17 bases between. This CDR3 spans 14 amino acids.

V and J are TRBV4-1 and TRBJ1-3; D unresolved. V was cut by 0 bases and J by 4 bases, with 7 bases left in between. Germline CDR1 and CDR2: MGHRA and YSYEKL. The CDR3 covers 14 residues. The CDR3 sequence is CASSQDSRGNTIYF. DNA of the CDR3: TGCGCCAGCAGCCAAGATTCCAGGGGAAACACCATATATTTT.

The chain combines TRBV6-4 with TRBJ2-2; 7 bases agree with TRBD2. Germline CDR1 and CDR2: MRHNA and SNTAGT. The CDR3 has 16 residues. With 3 bases clipped from V and 4 bases from J, the junction kept 8 bases outside the gene matches. This chain's CDR3 is CASSERARGTTGELFF. CDR3 DNA sequence: TGTGCCAGCAGTGAAAGGGCGCGGGGGACCACCGGGGAGCTGTTTTTT.